The 9 T cell receptor beta chains presented below share a single source sample, sequenced in a study of T cells in localized non-small cell lung cancer. Only in-frame clones appear in the TCRdb table, and some are missing; sequencing was by immunoSEQ multiplex PCR. The repertoire holds some 2,700 clones, about 25% seen once, with approximately 14% in the top ten. The sequenced sample was lung tumor tissue, obtained before any cancer treatment. Every receptor here comes from a female donor over 55 with stage I lung adenocarcinoma.

By frequency in the sample, this clone is medium-sized. This sequence joins TRBV11-3 and TRBJ1-2; possibly TRBD1 for D (6 bases). V lost 5 bases and J 0 bases, leaving 16 bases between the germline ends. This CDR3 spans 16 amino acids. The germline CDR1 and CDR2 sequences are SGHNT and YENEEA. The CDR3 loop is CASSLTRRTANYGYTF. DNA of the CDR3: TGTGCCAGCAGCCTAACCCGGAGGACAGCTAACTATGGCTACACCTTC.

The V and J genes are TRBV25-1 and TRBJ1-1; 10 bases align to TRBD1. The CDR3 has 15 amino acids. Germline CDR1 and CDR2: MGHDK and SYGVNS. The J segment lost 4 bases and the V segment lost 8 bases, leaving 10 bases of the junction unmatched. CDR3 nucleotide sequence: TGTGCCAGCGTCCTGACAGGGGGCGCAGGCACTGAAGCTTTCTTT. It specifies CASVLTGGAGTEAFF.

This clone is medium-sized. This chain links TRBV6-8 with TRBJ1-3; D is ambiguous. V dropped 6 bases and J dropped 0 bases, with 9 bases sitting between them. The CDR3 is 14 amino acids. Germline V gene sequence: CDR1 MNHGY, CDR2 SAAAGT. CDR3 loop: CASSLQFSGNTIYF. The CDR3 region has the DNA TGTGCCAGCAGCCTACAGTTCTCTGGAAACACCATATATTTT.

This clone was observed a handful of times. The chain is built from TRBV19 and TRBJ2-5; tentatively, D is TRBD2 (6 bases). The germline CDR1 and CDR2 sequences are LNHDA and SQIVND (reference sequence). The CDR3 extends over 15 amino acids. Between the trimmed V and J ends, which lost 0 bases and 4 bases, there was a span of 12 bases. The CDR3: CASSIDMGGLETQYF. In DNA, the CDR3 is TGTGCCAGTAGTATAGATATGGGAGGACTAGAGACCCAGTACTTC.

The CDR3 protein is CAWSPGRLNTEAFF. The CDR3 coding sequence is TGTGCCTGGAGCCCAGGCCGACTGAACACTGAAGCTTTCTTT. The gene calls are TRBV30 and TRBJ1-1; D call uncertain. V was trimmed by 3 bases and J by 0 bases, leaving 11 bases between them. Germline V gene sequence: CDR1 GTSNPN, CDR2 SVGIG (reference sequence). The CDR3 length is 14 residues.

This clone was observed a few times. V and J are TRBV6-8 and TRBJ1-1; D gene uncertain. The germline CDR1 and CDR2 sequences are MNHGY and SAAAGT. The V gene lost 1 base and the J gene lost 0 bases, with 3 bases spanning the gap. The CDR3 runs 13 residues. The CDR3 sequence is CASSYWVNTEAFF. The CDR3 coding sequence is TGTGCCAGCAGTTACTGGGTGAACACTGAAGCTTTCTTT.

This rearrangement joins TRBV11-3 to TRBJ1-5; D gene unclear. This CDR3 region has 15 residues. The V and J ends lost 1 base and 5 bases respectively, with 12 bases between them. Germline V gene sequence: CDR1 SGHNT, CDR2 YENEEA. The DNA for the CDR3 is TGTGCCAGCAGCTTAGTTTCAGAAGCAGATCAGCCCCAGCATTTT. Translation gives CASSLVSEADQPQHF.

A few counts support this clone. V gene TRBV9 combines with J gene TRBJ1-3; D remains ambiguous. The CDR3 is 14 residues long. Trimming stripped 3 bases from V and 4 bases from J, with 11 bases between. Germline assignment: CDR1 SGDLS and CDR2 YYNGEE. CDR3 DNA sequence: TGTGCCAGCAGCGACCCCGCGAGCGGAAACACCATATATTTT. Translation: CASSDPASGNTIYF.

V and J are TRBV11-3 and TRBJ2-1; D uncertain. V was trimmed by 5 bases and J by 3 bases, leaving 17 bases between them. CDR3 length: 16 residues. Germline values: CDR1 SGHNT, CDR2 YENEEA. CDR3 DNA: TGTGCCAGCAGCCAGGCCGACCCCAGAGACTACAATGAGCAGTTCTTC. Translating gives CASSQADPRDYNEQFF.